Below, 12 T cell receptor beta chains from the same sample are listed, as sequenced in a study of T cell changes during pregnancy in multiple sclerosis. Repertoires were generated with immunoSEQ multiplex PCR, while TCRdb's copy carries only in-frame clones and drops some. The table lists 45,000 to 55,000 clones, roughly 92% of them singletons, with roughly 0.85% in the top ten. The sample here was CD4+ T cells from peripheral blood mononuclear cells, taken in the second trimester of pregnancy. Receptor source: a female donor in good health, enrolled as a control in a pregnancy study.

This clone appeared a few times. Germline is not matched at one junction end, which may reflect a read error. The chain has TRBV7-7 and TRBJ2-2; possibly TRBD2 for D (6 bases). From germline, CDR1 is SSHAT and CDR2 FNYEAQ (reference sequence). The CDR3 sequence is 16 residues long. Here the CDR3 reads CASSLGRLVRAGELFF. Written as DNA, the CDR3 is TGTGCTAGCAGCTTGGGGAGACTAGTTAGAGCCGGGGAGCTGTTTTTT.

The chain employs TRBV7-2 and TRBJ2-7, with TRBD2 identical over 9 bases. This CDR3 comprises 15 residues. Germline V lookup: CDR1 SGHTA, CDR2 FQGNSA. V trimming: 1 base; J trimming: 0 bases; junction bases outside the gene matches: 1. The CDR3 DNA reads as TGTGCCAGCAGCTTAGGCGGGAGGGCCTCCTACGAGCAGTACTTC. Its protein product is CASSLGGRASYEQYF.

V gene TRBV7-9 combines with J gene TRBJ2-1; 9 nucleotides match TRBD2. J gave up 4 bases and V 7 bases, and 11 bases lay outside the gene matches. The CDR3 spans 16 residues. The germline V gene has CDR1 SEHNR and CDR2 FQNEAQ (reference sequence). The CDR3 bases are TGTGCCAGCACCCCTTCTGGACTAGCGACTTACAATGAGCAGTTCTTC. It translates to CASTPSGLATYNEQFF.

The chain combines TRBV15 with TRBJ1-5, with 9 bases lining up with TRBD1. Germline CDR1 is LNHNV and CDR2 is YYDKDF (reference sequence). Germline trimming cut 1 base from V and 8 bases from J; bases unmatched to any gene: 9. This CDR3 comprises 16 residues. CDR3 amino acids: CATSRVTGTGIKPQHF. The CDR3 DNA reads as TGTGCCACCAGCAGAGTTACCGGGACAGGGATCAAGCCCCAGCATTTT. The complete variable domain, with remaining parts taken from reference TRBV15 and TRBJ1-5, reads DAMVIQNPRYQVTQFGKPVTLSCSQTLNHNVMYWYQQKSSQAPKLLFHYYDKDFNNEADTPDNFQSRRPNTSFCFLDIRSPGLGDTAMYLCATSRVTGTGIKPQHFGDGTRLSIL.

The gene calls are TRBV28 and TRBJ1-1, with D possibly being TRBD1 (6 bases). Trimming took off 5 bases at V and 3 bases at J, with 13 bases between the two ends. This CDR3 comprises 14 residues. Germline CDR1 and CDR2: MDHEN and SYDVKM. This CDR3 reads CASSTQGKDTEAFF. The CDR3 DNA reads TGTGCCAGCAGTACACAGGGAAAGGACACTGAAGCTTTCTTT.

This chain joins TRBV5-5 and TRBJ1-5; D call uncertain. The CDR3 contains 15 residues. Germline CDR1 and CDR2: SGHKS and YYEKEE (reference sequence). V dropped 0 bases and J dropped 0 bases, with 7 bases sitting between them. The CDR3 here is CASSLDGNSNQPQHF. As DNA, the CDR3 is TGTGCCAGCAGCTTGGACGGGAATAGCAATCAGCCCCAGCATTTT.

This sequence joins TRBV2 and TRBJ2-5, with 7 bases matching TRBD1. The CDR3 is 14 residues long. Germline trimming cut 5 bases from V and 2 bases from J; bases unmatched to any gene: 5. Germline V gene lookup returns CDR1 SNHLY and CDR2 FYNNEI. For the CDR3, the DNA is TGTGCCAGCAGTCGGGACAGATCTCAAGAGACCCAGTACTTC. Amino acid sequence: CASSRDRSQETQYF.

V gene TRBV19 combines with J gene TRBJ2-2; D might be TRBD1 (5 bases). The V gene lost 6 bases and the J gene lost 6 bases, with 14 bases spanning the gap. This CDR3 is built from 14 residues. Germline V gives CDR1 LNHDA, CDR2 SQIVND (reference sequence). The CDR3 loop is CASRSGHRAGELFF. CDR3 in DNA: TGTGCCAGTAGGTCAGGACATCGGGCCGGGGAGCTGTTTTTT.

V usage is TRBV7-9 and J usage is TRBJ2-1, with TRBD2 as a possible D gene (6 bases). The CDR3 is 16 residues long. The germline V gene encodes CDR1 SEHNR and CDR2 FQNEAQ (reference sequence). V was trimmed by 1 base and J by 4 bases, leaving 14 bases between them. CDR3 sequence: CASSLGGGISYNEQFF. The CDR3 nucleotides read TGTGCCAGCAGCTTAGGGGGCGGGATAAGTTACAATGAGCAGTTCTTC.

The CDR3 DNA reads TGTGCCAGCAGTGCCCCTAGCGGGAGTTACGAGCAGTACTTC. This gives the protein CASSAPSGSYEQYF. The J gene is TRBJ2-7, the V gene TRBV28; TRBD2 matches 10 bases. The CDR3 sequence is 14 residues long. The germline gives CDR1 MDHEN, CDR2 SYDVKM. The trim removed 5 bases at V and 4 bases at J, leaving 5 bases unmatched.

This rearrangement joins TRBV4-1 to TRBJ1-2; D unresolved. Between the trimmed V and J ends, which lost 1 base and 8 bases, there was a span of 23 bases. The germline V gene has CDR1 MGHRA and CDR2 YSYEKL. The CDR3 extends over 17 amino acids. Here the CDR3 DNA reads TGCGCCAGCAGCCAAGTAGGTCAGCGCGAGAGGGTTTTGGGCTACACCTTC. Amino acids: CASSQVGQRERVLGYTF.

The rearrangement uses TRBV14 and TRBJ1-4; TRBD1 matches at 10 bases. The CDR3 spans 16 residues. The V gene's germline CDR1 is SGHDN and CDR2 FVKESK. V dropped 4 bases and J dropped 7; count of bases not matched to a gene: 9. The CDR3 region has the DNA TGTGCCAGCAGCCTCGTGACAGGGGGCAGGGGTGAAAAACTGTTTTTT. This sequence encodes CASSLVTGGRGEKLFF.